This T cell receptor beta chain was sequenced for a study of cytomegalovirus exposure and HLA in healthy donors. Study-wide background: Earlier, 100 million to 120 million unique TCR beta sequences were recovered from about 200 million T cells by an analysis.

The study ran its PCR with 60 Vbeta and 13 Jbeta primers. Using immunoSEQ multiplex PCR, the repertoire was profiled, and TCRdb retains in-frame clones only, with some absent. The table has approximately 110,000 clones, about 81% seen once. Looked up from germline, CDR1 is SGDLS and CDR2 is YYNGEE. V gave up 4 bases and J gave up 1 base, with 14 bases separating them. The CDR3 totals 15 residues. This clone was recorded only once. Its antigen remains unknown. Broader study findings: Prior analysis indicated that the majority of TCR beta V segments exhibited productivity approximately 87% or approximately 30% of the time. Later analysis identified a missense DCLRE1C variant that was linked to TCR beta V- and J-gene trimming.

This sequence joins TRBV9 and TRBJ1-1; D is undetermined. The receptor was isolated from a man aged 25-45 years in good health and CMV-seronegative. The sample consisted of PBMCs. As DNA, the CDR3 is TGTGCCAGCAGCTCGACAAGCACTCAGAACACTGAAGCTTTCTTT. Translated: CASSSTSTQNTEAFF.